Below are 13 T cell receptor beta chains sequenced from a single sample in a study of molecular identifiers for immune sequencing clone quantification. TCRdb re-called the PCR reads with MiXCR, one entry per CDR3 protein. This sample has over 600,000 distinct CDR3 sequences, with roughly 21% found just once. The sequenced material came from naive CD8+ T cells from blood, with Jurkat cell RNA spiked in. Subset noted: FACS-sorted CD8+CD4-CCR7+CD45RA+ naive T cells. These receptors were obtained from a human donor in good health. Some libraries in this study had Jurkat cell RNA spiked in.

This clonotype was detected ten times or more. This rearrangement joins TRBV7-9 to TRBJ1-1; no clear D gene. V lost 5 bases and J lost 0, with 19 bases in between. The CDR3 is made up of 17 amino acids. Germline values: CDR1 SEHNR, CDR2 FQNEAQ (reference sequence). CDR3 amino acids: CASSHGPKIGMNTEAFF. The CDR3 DNA follows: TGTGCCAGCAGCCACGGGCCGAAAATTGGAATGAACACTGAAGCTTTCTTT.

This clonotype was detected many times. The chain couples TRBV6-2 or TRBV6-3 to TRBJ2-3; D gene uncertain. The CDR3 extends over 14 amino acids. V was cut by 7 bases and J by 2 bases, with 13 bases left in between. In germline, CDR1 is MNHEY, CDR2 SVGEGT. DNA for the CDR3: TGTGCCAGCACCCTGTGGTTCAACACAGATACGCAGTATTTT. Translated: CASTLWFNTDTQYF.

Comment on this clonotype: This sequence may be a read error, since a much larger clone differs from it by one base. The CDR3 ends on some other residue instead of the conserved phenylalanine or tryptophan, so this is likely a read error. The CDR3 DNA reads as TGTGCCAGCAGTTACCGGGAGGACTACGAGCAGTACCTC. As protein: CASSYREDYEQYL. The gene calls are TRBV6-5 and TRBJ2-7; TRBD2 matches at 7 bases. Germline V lookup: CDR1 MNHEY, CDR2 SVGAGI. The V segment lost 2 bases and the J segment 3 bases; nucleotides outside the gene matches: 1. The length of the CDR3 is 13 residues.

This clonotype appeared many times. The rearrangement uses TRBV28 and TRBJ2-7; no reliable D call. This CDR3 spans 15 amino acids. CDR1 and CDR2 from the germline V gene are MDHEN and SYDVKM. Trimming removed 6 bases at V and 0 bases at J, with 15 bases between. CDR3 loop: CASSSLGSRSYEQYF. CDR3 in DNA: TGTGCCAGCAGCTCGTTGGGTTCTCGCTCCTACGAGCAGTACTTC. The full variable domain, with the rest looked up from reference TRBV28 and TRBJ2-7, is DVKVTQSSRYLVKRTGEKVFLECVQDMDHENMFWYRQDPGLGLRLIYFSYDVKMKEKGDIPEGYSVSREKKERFSLILESASTNQTSMYLCASSSLGSRSYEQYFGPGTRLTVT.

This clonotype was observed at least ten times. The CDR3 protein is CASSYSKGQETQYF. In nucleotides, the CDR3 is TGTGCCAGCAGTTACTCGAAGGGTCAAGAGACCCAGTACTTC. This chain links TRBV6-5 with TRBJ2-5; D remains ambiguous. CDR3 length: 14 amino acids. V lost 0 bases to trimming and J lost 2 bases, with 7 bases between them. The germline V gene has CDR1 MNHEY and CDR2 SVGAGI.

This clonotype has more than one count but fewer than ten. The rearrangement uses TRBV2 and TRBJ2-1; 12 nucleotides match TRBD2. V shed 7 bases and J 6 bases; nucleotides not matched to a gene: 7. Germline CDR1 is SNHLY and CDR2 is FYNNEI. This CDR3 comprises 15 residues. For the CDR3, the DNA is TGTGCCAGCATCCCAAGGACTAGCGGGATCAATGAGCAGTTCTTC. Translated: CASIPRTSGINEQFF.

In this sample, this clonotype turned up a few times. The chain recombines TRBV24-1 with TRBJ2-3, with 7 bases fitting TRBD1. J was trimmed by 10 bases and V by 4 bases; bases with no gene match: 7. The CDR3 sequence is 13 residues long. Germline V CDR1 and CDR2: KGHDR, SFDVKD. The CDR3 bases are TGTGCCACCAGTGACATAACAGGGGTTGCGCAGTATTTT. It codes for CATSDITGVAQYF.

V and J are TRBV7-9 and TRBJ2-5; D is unclear. CDR3 length equals 15 residues. Trimming stripped 5 bases from V and 4 bases from J, with 17 bases between. CDR1 is SEHNR, CDR2 FQNEAQ, per germline (reference sequence). The CDR3, as DNA: TGTGCCAGCAGCGCATCCGGGCCTCGGTTAGAGACCCAGTACTTC. It is translated as CASSASGPRLETQYF.

This clonotype has ten or more counts. The chain recombines TRBV13 with TRBJ2-3; no clear D. Trimming shortened V by 5 bases and J by 4 bases, and 10 bases separated the two germline ends. There are 13 residues in the CDR3. Germline CDR1 PRHDT, CDR2 FYEKMQ (reference sequence). The CDR3 loop reads CASSARRSDTQYF. Written as DNA, the CDR3 is TGTGCCAGCAGCGCACGGAGATCAGATACGCAGTATTTT.

This clonotype occurred many times. The rearrangement uses TRBV20-1 and TRBJ2-7; 10 bases are shared with TRBD1. V gave up 1 base and J gave up 1 base; unmatched junction bases: 4. This CDR3 contains 15 residues. CDR1 is DFQATT and CDR2 is SNEGSKA in the germline V gene (reference sequence). The CDR3 region has the DNA TGCAGTGCTAGAGTAGCGGACAGGGGGTCCTACGAGCAGTACTTC. As protein: CSARVADRGSYEQYF.

Worth noting for this clonotype: A clone one base away is much larger, so this may be a read error. The chain joins TRBV6-6 to TRBJ2-1, with D possibly matching TRBD2 (5 bases). In germline, CDR1 is MNHNY, CDR2 SVGAGI (reference sequence). V was trimmed by 5 bases and J by 7 bases, leaving 12 bases between them. The CDR3 is made up of 13 amino acids. As DNA, the CDR3 is TGTGCCAGCAGTCACGAGCGAGGGAATGAGCAGTTCTTC. Translated, it gives CASSHERGNEQFF.

A word on this clonotype: A single base separates this from a much larger clone, so it may be a read error. V usage is TRBV7-9 and J usage is TRBJ2-3; D possibly corresponds to TRBD2 (5 bases). Germline lookup yields CDR1 SEHNR and CDR2 FQNEAQ (reference sequence). The CDR3 is made up of 14 amino acids. The CDR3 DNA reads as TGTGCCAGCAGCTCTACGGGGAGCATAGATACGCAGTATTTT. It translates to CASSSTGSIDTQYF.

This clonotype occurred many times. J is TRBJ2-2 and V is TRBV12-3 or TRBV12-4; D unclear. V was trimmed by 6 bases and J by 3 bases, leaving 5 bases between them. The CDR3 contains 12 residues. The CDR3 is CASSFDTGELFF. The CDR3 DNA reads as TGTGCCAGCAGCTTCGACACCGGGGAGCTGTTTTTT.